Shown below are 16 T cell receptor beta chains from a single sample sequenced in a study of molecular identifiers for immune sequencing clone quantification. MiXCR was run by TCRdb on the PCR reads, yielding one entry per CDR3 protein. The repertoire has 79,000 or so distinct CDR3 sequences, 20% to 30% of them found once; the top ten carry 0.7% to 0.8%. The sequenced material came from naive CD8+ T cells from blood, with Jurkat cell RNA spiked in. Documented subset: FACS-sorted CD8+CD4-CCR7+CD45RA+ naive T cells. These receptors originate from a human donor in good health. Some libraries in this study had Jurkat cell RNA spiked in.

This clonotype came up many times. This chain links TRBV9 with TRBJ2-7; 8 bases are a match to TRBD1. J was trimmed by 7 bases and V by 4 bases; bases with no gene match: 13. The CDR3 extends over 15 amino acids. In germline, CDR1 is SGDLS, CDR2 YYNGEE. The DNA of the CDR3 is TGTGCCAGCAGCCCCGGGACAGGCCTTGGTTGGGAGCAGTACTTC. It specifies CASSPGTGLGWEQYF.

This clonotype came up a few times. The CDR3 region has the DNA TGTGCCAGCAGTGAATTTCTTGGTTGGGGACTTGAGGCCCTAGCGGGGGCAAGCACAGATACGCAGTATTTT. It codes for CASSEFLGWGLEALAGASTDTQYF. V gene TRBV2 combines with J gene TRBJ2-3, with TRBD2 matching 10 bases. With V trimmed by 2 bases and J by 0 bases, 26 bases remained unmatched. The germline gives CDR1 SNHLY, CDR2 FYNNEI. The CDR3 loop spans 24 amino acids.

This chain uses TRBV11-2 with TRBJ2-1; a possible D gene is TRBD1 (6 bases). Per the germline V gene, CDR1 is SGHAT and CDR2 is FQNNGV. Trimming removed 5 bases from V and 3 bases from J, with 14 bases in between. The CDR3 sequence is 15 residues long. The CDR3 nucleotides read TGTGCCAGCAGCGGATCCGGGACACTCTACAATGAGCAGTTCTTC. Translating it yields CASSGSGTLYNEQFF.

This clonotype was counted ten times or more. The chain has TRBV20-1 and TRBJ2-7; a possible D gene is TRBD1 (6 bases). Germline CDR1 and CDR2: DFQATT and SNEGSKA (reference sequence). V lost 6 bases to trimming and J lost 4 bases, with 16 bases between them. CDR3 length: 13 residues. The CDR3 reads CSAGAVTGYEQYF. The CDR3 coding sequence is TGCAGTGCCGGAGCCGTGACAGGTTACGAGCAGTACTTC.

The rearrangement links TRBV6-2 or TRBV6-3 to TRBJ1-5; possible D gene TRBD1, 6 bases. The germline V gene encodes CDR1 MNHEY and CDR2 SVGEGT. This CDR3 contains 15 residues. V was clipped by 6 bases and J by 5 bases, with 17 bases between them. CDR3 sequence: CASSRRGTDYQPQHF. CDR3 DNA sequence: TGTGCCAGCAGCCGCAGGGGTACGGACTATCAGCCCCAGCATTTT.

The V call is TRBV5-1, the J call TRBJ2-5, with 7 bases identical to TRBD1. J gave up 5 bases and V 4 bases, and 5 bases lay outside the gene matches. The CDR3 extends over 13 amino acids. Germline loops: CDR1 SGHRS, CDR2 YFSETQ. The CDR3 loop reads CASSPRGGETQYF. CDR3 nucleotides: TGCGCCAGCAGCCCGCGAGGGGGCGAGACCCAGTACTTC.

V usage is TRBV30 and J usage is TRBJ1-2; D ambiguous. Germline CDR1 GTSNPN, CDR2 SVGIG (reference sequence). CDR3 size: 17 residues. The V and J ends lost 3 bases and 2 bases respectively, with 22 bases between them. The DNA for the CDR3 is TGTGCCTGGAGGGACCTGGGCAGACCGATCTCAAACTATGGCTACACCTTC. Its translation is CAWRDLGRPISNYGYTF.

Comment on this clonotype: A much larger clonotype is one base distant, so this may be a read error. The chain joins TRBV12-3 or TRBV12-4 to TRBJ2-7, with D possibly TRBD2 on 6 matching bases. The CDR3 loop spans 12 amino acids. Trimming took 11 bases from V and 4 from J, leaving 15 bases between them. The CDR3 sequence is CARSSGVYEQYF. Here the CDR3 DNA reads TGTGCCCGCTCGTCGGGGGTTTACGAGCAGTACTTC.

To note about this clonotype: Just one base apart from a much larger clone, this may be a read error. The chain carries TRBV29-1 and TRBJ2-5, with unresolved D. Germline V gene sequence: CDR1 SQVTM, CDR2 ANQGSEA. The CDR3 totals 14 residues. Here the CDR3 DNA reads TGCAGCGTACTGGTGTCGAGGTCCCAAGCGACCCAGTACTTC. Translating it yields CSVLVSRSQATQYF. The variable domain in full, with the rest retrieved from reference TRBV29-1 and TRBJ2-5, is SAVISQKPSRDICQRGTSLTIQCQVDSQVTMMFWYRQQPGQSLTLIATANQGSEATYESGFVIDKFPISRPNLTFSTLTVSNMSPEDSSIYLCSVLVSRSQATQYFGPGTRLLVL.

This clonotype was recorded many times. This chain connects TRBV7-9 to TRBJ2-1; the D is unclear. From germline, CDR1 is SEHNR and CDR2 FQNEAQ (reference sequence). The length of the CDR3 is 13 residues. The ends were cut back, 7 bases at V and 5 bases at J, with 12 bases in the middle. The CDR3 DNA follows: TGTGCCAGCACGAGAACAGAAGACAATGAGCAGTTCTTC. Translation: CASTRTEDNEQFF. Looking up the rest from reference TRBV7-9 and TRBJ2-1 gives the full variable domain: DTGVSQNPRHKITKRGQNVTFRCDPISEHNRLYWYRQTLGQGPEFLTYFQNEAQLEKSRLLSDRFSAERPKGSFSTLEIQRTEQGDSAMYLCASTRTEDNEQFFGPGTRLTVL.

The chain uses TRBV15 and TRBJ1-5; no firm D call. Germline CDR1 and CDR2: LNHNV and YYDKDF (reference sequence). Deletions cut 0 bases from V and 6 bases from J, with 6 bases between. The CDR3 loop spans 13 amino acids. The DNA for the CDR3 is TGTGCCACCAGCAGAGATCTAAGTCAGCCCCAGCATTTT. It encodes CATSRDLSQPQHF.

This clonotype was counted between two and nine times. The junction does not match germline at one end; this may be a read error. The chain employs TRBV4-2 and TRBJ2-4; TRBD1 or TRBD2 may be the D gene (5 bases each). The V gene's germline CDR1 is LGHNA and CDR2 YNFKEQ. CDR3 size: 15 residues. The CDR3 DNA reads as TGTGCCAGCAGCCAAGGCTCCGGGACCAACAACATTCAGTACTTC. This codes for CASSQGSGTNNIQYF.

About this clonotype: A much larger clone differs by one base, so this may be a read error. CDR3 bases: TGTGCCAGCAGCCAATGCGCAGATACGCAGTATTTT. Protein: CASSQCADTQYF. The chain is built from TRBV3-2 and TRBJ2-3. TRBV3-2 is flagged as a pseudogene. This CDR3 spans 12 amino acids.

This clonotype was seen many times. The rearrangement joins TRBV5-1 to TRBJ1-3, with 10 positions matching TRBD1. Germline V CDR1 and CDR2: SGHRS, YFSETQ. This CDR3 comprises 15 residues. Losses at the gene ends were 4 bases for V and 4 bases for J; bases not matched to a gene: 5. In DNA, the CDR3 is TGCGCCAGCAGCCTCGACAGGGGGCCGGGAAACACCATATATTTT. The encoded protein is CASSLDRGPGNTIYF.

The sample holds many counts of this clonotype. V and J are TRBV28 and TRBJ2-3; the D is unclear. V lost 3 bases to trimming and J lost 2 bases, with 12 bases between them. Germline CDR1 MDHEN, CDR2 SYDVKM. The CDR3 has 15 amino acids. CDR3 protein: CASSFEPVATDTQYF. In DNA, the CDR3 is TGTGCCAGCAGTTTTGAGCCCGTAGCCACAGATACGCAGTATTTT.

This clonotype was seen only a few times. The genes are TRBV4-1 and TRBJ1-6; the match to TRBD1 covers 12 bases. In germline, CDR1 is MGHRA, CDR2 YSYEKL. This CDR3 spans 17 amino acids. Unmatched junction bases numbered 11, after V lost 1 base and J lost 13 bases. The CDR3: CASSQVRGGQGAFPLHF. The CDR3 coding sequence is TGCGCCAGCAGCCAAGTTCGAGGGGGACAGGGGGCTTTCCCCCTCCACTTT.